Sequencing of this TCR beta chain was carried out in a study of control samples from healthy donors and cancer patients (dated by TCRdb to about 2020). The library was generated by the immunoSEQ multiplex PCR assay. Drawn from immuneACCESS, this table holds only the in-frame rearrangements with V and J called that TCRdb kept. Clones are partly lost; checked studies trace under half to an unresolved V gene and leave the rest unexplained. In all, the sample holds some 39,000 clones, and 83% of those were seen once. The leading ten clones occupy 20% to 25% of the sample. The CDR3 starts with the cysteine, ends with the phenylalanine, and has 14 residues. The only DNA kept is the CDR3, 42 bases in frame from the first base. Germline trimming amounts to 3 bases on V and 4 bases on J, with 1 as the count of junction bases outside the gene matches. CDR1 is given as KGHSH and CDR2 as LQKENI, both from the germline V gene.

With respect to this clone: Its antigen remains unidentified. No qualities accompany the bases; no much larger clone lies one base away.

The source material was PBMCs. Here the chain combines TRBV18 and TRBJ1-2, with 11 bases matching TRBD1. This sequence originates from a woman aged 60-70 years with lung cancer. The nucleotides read TGTGCCAGCTCACCCGGGACAGGGGGCTATGGCTACACCTTC. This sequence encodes CASSPGTGGYGYTF.